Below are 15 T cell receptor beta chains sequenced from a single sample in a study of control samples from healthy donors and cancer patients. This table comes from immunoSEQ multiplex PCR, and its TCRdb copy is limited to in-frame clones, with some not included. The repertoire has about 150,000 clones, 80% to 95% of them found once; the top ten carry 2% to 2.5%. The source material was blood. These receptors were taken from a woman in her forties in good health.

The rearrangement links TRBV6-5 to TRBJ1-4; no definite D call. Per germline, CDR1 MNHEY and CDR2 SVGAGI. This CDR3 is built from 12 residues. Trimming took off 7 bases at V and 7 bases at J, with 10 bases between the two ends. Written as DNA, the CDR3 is TGTGCCAGCACGTTGATCGGTGAAAAACTGTTTTTT. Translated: CASTLIGEKLFF.

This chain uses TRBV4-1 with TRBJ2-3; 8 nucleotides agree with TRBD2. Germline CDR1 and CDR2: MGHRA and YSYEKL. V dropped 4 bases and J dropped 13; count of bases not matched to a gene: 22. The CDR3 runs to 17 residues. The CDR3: CASSRGGGGLMKDLEYF. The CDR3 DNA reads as TGCGCCAGCAGCCGAGGAGGCGGGGGGCTAATGAAAGATTTGGAGTATTTT.

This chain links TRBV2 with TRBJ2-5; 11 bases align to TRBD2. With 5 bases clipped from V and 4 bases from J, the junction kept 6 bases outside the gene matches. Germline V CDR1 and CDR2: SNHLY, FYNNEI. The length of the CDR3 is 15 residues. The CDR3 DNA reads TGTGCCAGCAGTTCCCCCCTAGCGGGGGGAGAGACCCAGTACTTC. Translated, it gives CASSSPLAGGETQYF.

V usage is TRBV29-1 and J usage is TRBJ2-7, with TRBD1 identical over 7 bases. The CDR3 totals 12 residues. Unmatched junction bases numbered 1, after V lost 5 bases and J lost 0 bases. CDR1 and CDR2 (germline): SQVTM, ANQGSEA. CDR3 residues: CSVTGDSYEQYF. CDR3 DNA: TGCAGCGTTACAGGGGACTCCTACGAGCAGTACTTC.

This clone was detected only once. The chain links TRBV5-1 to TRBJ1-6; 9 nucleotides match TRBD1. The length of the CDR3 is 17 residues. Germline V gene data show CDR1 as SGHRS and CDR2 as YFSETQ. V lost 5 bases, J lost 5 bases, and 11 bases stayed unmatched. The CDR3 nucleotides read TGCGCCAGCAGAATCTATACAGGGGGCGAAAATAATTCACCCCTCCACTTT. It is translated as CASRIYTGGENNSPLHF.

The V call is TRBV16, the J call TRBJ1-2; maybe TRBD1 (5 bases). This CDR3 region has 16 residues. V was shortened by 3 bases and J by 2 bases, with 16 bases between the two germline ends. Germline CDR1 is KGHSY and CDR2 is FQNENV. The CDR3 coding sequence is TGTGCCAGCAGCCAGCTGGTAGAAGGGGAAAACTATGGCTACACCTTC. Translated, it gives CASSQLVEGENYGYTF.

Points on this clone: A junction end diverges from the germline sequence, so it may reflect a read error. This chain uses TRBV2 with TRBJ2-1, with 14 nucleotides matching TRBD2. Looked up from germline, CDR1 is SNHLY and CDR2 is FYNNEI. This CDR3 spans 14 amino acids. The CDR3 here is CASKDRLAGGPMVF. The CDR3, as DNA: TGTGCCAGCAAAGATAGACTAGCGGGGGGGCCAATGGTCTTC.

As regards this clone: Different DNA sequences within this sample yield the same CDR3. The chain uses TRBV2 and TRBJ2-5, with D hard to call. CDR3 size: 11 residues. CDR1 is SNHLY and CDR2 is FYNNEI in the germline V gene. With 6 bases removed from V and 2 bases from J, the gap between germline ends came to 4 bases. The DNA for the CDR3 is TGTGCCAGCAGCCCACAAGAGACCCAGTACTTC. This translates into CASSPQETQYF.

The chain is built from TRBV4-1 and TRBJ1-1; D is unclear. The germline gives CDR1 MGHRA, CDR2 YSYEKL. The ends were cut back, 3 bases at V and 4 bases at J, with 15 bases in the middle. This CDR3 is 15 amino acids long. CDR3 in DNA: TGCGCCAGCAGCCAGGGTCGGACGGTGGGCACTGAAGCTTTCTTT. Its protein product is CASSQGRTVGTEAFF.

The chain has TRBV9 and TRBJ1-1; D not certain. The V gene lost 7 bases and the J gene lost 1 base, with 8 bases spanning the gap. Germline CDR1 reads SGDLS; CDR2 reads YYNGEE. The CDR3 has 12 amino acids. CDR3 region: CASGAGNTEAFF. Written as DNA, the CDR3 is TGTGCCAGCGGCGCGGGGAACACTGAAGCTTTCTTT.

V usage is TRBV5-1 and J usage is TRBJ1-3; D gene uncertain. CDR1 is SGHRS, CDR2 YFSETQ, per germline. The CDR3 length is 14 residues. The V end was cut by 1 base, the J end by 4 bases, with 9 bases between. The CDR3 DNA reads TGCGCCAGCAGCTTGCGGGAAGGAGGAAACACCATATATTTT. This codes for CASSLREGGNTIYF.

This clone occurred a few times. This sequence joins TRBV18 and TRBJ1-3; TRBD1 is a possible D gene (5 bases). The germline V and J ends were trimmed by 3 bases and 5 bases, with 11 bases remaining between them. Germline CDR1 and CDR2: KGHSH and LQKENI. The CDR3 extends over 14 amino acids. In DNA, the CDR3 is TGTGCCAGCTCACCTGCCGGGGGGAGAAACACCATATATTTT. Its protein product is CASSPAGGRNTIYF.

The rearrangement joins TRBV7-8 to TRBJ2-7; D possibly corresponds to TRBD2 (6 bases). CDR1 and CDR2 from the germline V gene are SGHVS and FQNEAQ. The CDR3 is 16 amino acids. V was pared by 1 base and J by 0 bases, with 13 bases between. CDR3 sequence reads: CASSLDRETSSYEQYF. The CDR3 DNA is TGTGCCAGCAGCTTAGATCGGGAGACGAGCTCCTACGAGCAGTACTTC.

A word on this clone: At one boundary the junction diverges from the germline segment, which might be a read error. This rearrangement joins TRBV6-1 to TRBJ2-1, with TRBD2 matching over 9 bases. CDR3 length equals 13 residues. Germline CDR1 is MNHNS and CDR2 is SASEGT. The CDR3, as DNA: TGTGCCAGCAGTGAATGGGGAGGCGGGGGGGCAATCTTC. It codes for CASSEWGGGGAIF.

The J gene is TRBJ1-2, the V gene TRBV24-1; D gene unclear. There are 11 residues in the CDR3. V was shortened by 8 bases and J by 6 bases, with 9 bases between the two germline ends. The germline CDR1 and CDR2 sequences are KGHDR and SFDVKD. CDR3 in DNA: TGTGCCACCACGCCCCCGGATGGCTACACCTTC. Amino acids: CATTPPDGYTF.